This T cell receptor (beta chain) was profiled in a study of cytomegalovirus exposure and HLA in healthy donors (dated 2017 in TCRdb). Looking at the study overall: An earlier analysis of approximately 590 of the donors reported 250 to 300 Gb of sequence data and around 110 million unique TCR beta sequences from some 180 million T cells. An early release that covered roughly 600 HLA-typed donors contained about 300 gigabases of sequencing data and about 93 million unique TCR sequences. Of the roughly 420 genotyped donors, approximately 80% were placed in the genetic ancestry cluster associated with self-reported Caucasian donors. The aim of the study was to test whether cataloging public T cell receptors could identify signatures of past pathogen exposure. The study used immunosequencing to profile the T cell repertoires of 600 to 850 subjects and linked those repertoires to cytomegalovirus serostatus. A separate validation cohort of approximately 130 different subjects was used in addition to the 666-subject first cohort. The study combined high-throughput TCR immunosequencing, statistical association of individual TCRs with disease status, and machine learning to predict cytomegalovirus infection status. To study patterns of TCR occurrence, a later analysis re-analyzed previously published TCR beta repertoires from several hundred donors and added high-resolution HLA genotyping. The later analysis used no new phenotypic data to find candidate immune exposures, relying instead on TCR beta sequences and their occurrence across donors. An earlier analysis of some 500 of the donors applied high-throughput TCR beta sequencing to assess whether each TCR beta V gene segment acted as functional or pseudogenic. Alongside the repertoire data, information on donor age, sex, ethnicity and CMV serostatus was compiled. In a later genetic analysis, genome-wide SNP genotypes for about 55% of the roughly 700 donors were used, and that subset was treated as a discovery cohort. Every repertoire in the discovery cohort had been generated on one and the same sequencing platform. Both class I and class II loci were covered by HLA typing, at four-digit resolution. The number of typed donors differed by locus: about 629-630 for A, B, C, DRB1 and DQB1; approximately 540 for DQA1; approximately 610 for DPA1; and around 470 for DPB1. Several DR-DQ haplotypes were handled as single units for association and clustering, since linkage in the cohort was strong. Among over 350 genotyped donors of the cohort, an average of around 240,000 unique TCR beta nucleotide sequences were sequenced per donor, around 20% of them non-productive.

Library prep was done by the immunoSEQ multiplex PCR assay. For the multiplex PCR, a mixture combining 60 forward primers for TCR Vbeta segments and 13 reverse primers for TCR Jbeta segments was used. Amplification of the CDR3 region of rearranged TCR beta genes was performed with a multiplex PCR assay on genomic DNA. The Illumina HiSeq System was used to sequence the amplified TCR beta libraries as 87-base-pair reads. In the source study's methods: In a later analysis, tens of millions of unique TCR beta chains were counted across the approximately 640 repertoires, and roughly 11 million of these chains were shared by at least two donors. To remove PCR and sequencing errors, raw reads were error-corrected and collapsed into unique sequences using a nearest-neighbor algorithm that merged closely related sequences. Alignment of CDR3 sequences to IMGT reference sequences was used to assign V, D and J gene segments. For a sequence to be retained, at least a six-nucleotide match to both a V gene segment and a J gene segment was required. A rearrangement counted as productive if the CDR3 had no stop codons and remained in frame with V and J, and every other rearrangement counted as non-productive. Following IMGT convention, CDR3 was defined as the stretch from the second conserved V-encoded cysteine up to the conserved J-encoded phenylalanine. The earlier analysis of 500 to 600 of the donors excluded sequences that lacked an unambiguous match to a single V gene segment. In an earlier analysis of several hundred of the donors, V segments were called functional above 56.7% productive rearrangements and were called segregating when the between-donor standard deviation exceeded 5%. A statistical classification framework was built for diagnosing cytomegalovirus status from the catalog of TCR beta chain sequences. In a later analysis, TCR nucleotide sequences were compared against IMGT/GENE-DB human TR gene sequences so that V and J genes could be assigned. Using the TCRdist pipeline, a later analysis assigned CDR3 sequences along with most-parsimonious VDJ recombination scenarios. In a later analysis, each TCR beta chain was defined by its CDR3 amino acid sequence together with its V-gene family, and reads lacking a unique V-gene family were excluded. A later analysis removed 592 highly shared, low-generation-probability nucleotide sequences to deal with suspected cross-contamination and a sequencing artifact. For each public chain, a later analysis derived a clonal expansion index from normalized ranks of inferred template counts within each repertoire. A later analysis computed generation probabilities with a VDJ recombination model fitted to out-of-frame rearrangements, and checked the results against IGoR. Hypergeometric tests were used in a later analysis to score TCR-TCR, TCR-HLA and TCR-CMV co-occurrence, with a repertoire-size bias correction applied to the TCR pairs. A later analysis estimated false discovery rates by permuting HLA or CMV assignments 20 times. In a later analysis, co-occurring TCRs were grouped using DBSCAN, with TCRdist sequence similarity added in when clustering inside HLA-allele-positive subsets. Repertoires with fewer than 30,000 or more than 120,000 public chains were left out of co-occurrence clustering, as were five repertoires with anomalous nucleotide sharing. The clones in this table, taken by TCRdb from immuneACCESS, are in-frame only. Not every clone is retained; where verified, under half of the shortfall comes from an unresolved V gene, and the cause of the rest is unknown. D and trimming come from the DNA, and the V and J calls and clone size come from that table. Across this sample there are 37,000 or so clones, with 80% to 90% seen only once. Of the sample, about 10% falls within the top ten clones.

Study-wide conclusions, independent of this receptor: Most CMV-associated TCR beta chains appeared to be HLA-restricted in a later analysis, and the HLA associations seemed to be driven largely by CMV exposure. Cytomegalovirus status was reported to be diagnosed by the classifier with high specificity and sensitivity in both the original and validation cohorts. According to a later analysis, TCR association rates differed among HLA loci, with DRB1 alleles showing the most associated TCRs and HLA-C alleles showing the fewest. According to a later analysis, parvovirus B19, influenza, CMV and Epstein-Barr virus appeared linked to several top co-occurrence clusters. In an earlier analysis of some 500 of the donors, most TCR beta V segments appeared in productive rearrangements about 87% or about 30% of the time, broadly matching IMGT annotations. When HLA alleles, especially DR and DQ, strongly co-occurred, TCR associations were difficult to assign to individual alleles. A few of the identified cytomegalovirus-associated TCR beta chains were confirmed in vitro to be specific for cytomegalovirus antigens. This cohort had only TCR beta chains sequenced, and the lack of alpha or paired-chain data limited which features could be detected. A total of about 180 TCR beta chains were listed by the study as associated with cytomegalovirus. Correlated functional status among segregating V segments might reflect linkage disequilibrium, but an unknown experimental factor could not be ruled out. Immune exposure information for the cohort was limited to CMV serostatus. V-gene and J-gene trimming of TCR beta chains was associated with a missense DCLRE1C variant in a later genetic analysis, and the association was replicated in an independent cohort. The authors suggested that the approach could potentially be generalized to other disease states and immunological phenotypes. A further reported finding was that TCR beta sequences accurately predicted the HLA-A and HLA-B alleles for most subjects in the first cohort. According to a later genetic analysis, donors in an Asian-associated ancestry cluster had fewer N-insertions in productive TCRs than the roughly 700-donor mean. Because counts were too low, roughly 16 rarely observed V segments, including chromosome 9 orphons, were left out of the earlier analysis of some 640 of the donors. A later analysis found that HLA-associated TCR beta chains were more clonally expanded and had lower generation probabilities than equally common non-associated chains. Because the 87-base-pair reads could not distinguish some IMGT-functional V segments, including TRBV6-2 and TRBV6-3, those segments were excluded. Sequencing depth was assumed to be roughly uniform across donors in the presence/absence analyses, though that assumption may not hold. The sequencing pipeline was judged likely to have produced a cluster of highly shared sequence variants as a technical artifact. While some public TCRs were present in many individuals, most TCR sequences turned up only very rarely across donors. In a later analysis, some 18,000 TCR beta sequences were associated with specific HLA alleles at a false discovery rate of 0.05. Because HLA typing was missing for some donors at each locus, association tests included only the typed subset.

Spanning cysteine to phenylalanine, the CDR3 consists of 15 amino acids. CDR3 DNA only is kept here, 45 bases in frame from base 1. At the junction V is shortened by 3 bases and J by 2 bases, with 11 bases in between. CDR1 and CDR2 are read off the germline V gene (reference sequence) as LNHNV and YYDKDF. In total, 630 or so healthy bone marrow donors made up the cohort. At the time of sampling, all cohort members were nominally healthy, though unrecorded immune exposures were likely present. The donor tested CMV seronegative, placing the donor among the 350 or so seronegative members of the cohort. A peripheral blood sample was provided by each donor, and peripheral blood mononuclear cells were used for TCR beta sequencing. Genomic DNA extraction from the blood cell samples was performed with the Qiagen DNeasy Blood Extraction Kit. Comments on this clone: Its recognized antigen is unknown. Within one base of it there is no much larger clone, and no base qualities were kept.

This receptor was identified in a woman between 40 and 55 years old in good health and CMV-seronegative. The chain is made from TRBV15 and TRBJ2-1, with the identity of the D gene unclear. The sequencing sample was made of PBMCs. The CDR3 sequence is CATSRPEVAYNEQFF. The sequenced DNA is TGTGCCACCAGCAGGCCCGAGGTCGCCTACAATGAGCAGTTCTTC.